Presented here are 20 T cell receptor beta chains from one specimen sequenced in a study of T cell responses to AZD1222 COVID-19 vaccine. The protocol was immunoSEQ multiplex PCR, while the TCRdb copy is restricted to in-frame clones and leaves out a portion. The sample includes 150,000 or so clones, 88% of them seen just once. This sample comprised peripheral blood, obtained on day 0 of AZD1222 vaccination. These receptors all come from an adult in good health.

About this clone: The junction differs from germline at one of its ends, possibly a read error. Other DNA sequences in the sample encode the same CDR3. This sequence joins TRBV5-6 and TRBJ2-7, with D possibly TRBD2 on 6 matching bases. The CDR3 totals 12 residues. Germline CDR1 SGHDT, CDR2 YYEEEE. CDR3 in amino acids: CASSLSGGEQYF. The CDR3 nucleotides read TGTGCCAGTAGCTTGTCCGGGGGCGAGCAGTACTTC.

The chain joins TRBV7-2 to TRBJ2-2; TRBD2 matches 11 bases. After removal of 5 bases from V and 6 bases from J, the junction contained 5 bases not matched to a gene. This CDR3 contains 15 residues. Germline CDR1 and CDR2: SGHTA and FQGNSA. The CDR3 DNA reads TGTGCCAGCAGCCGTAGCGGGGGGGCCCCCGGGGAGCTGTTTTTT. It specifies CASSRSGGAPGELFF.

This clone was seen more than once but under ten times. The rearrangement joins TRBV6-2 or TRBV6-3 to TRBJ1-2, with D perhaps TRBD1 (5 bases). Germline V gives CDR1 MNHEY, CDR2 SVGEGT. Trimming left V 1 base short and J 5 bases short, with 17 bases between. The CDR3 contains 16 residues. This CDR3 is CASSYLGPSPQYGYTF. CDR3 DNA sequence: TGTGCCAGCAGTTACTTGGGACCCAGTCCCCAATATGGCTACACCTTC.

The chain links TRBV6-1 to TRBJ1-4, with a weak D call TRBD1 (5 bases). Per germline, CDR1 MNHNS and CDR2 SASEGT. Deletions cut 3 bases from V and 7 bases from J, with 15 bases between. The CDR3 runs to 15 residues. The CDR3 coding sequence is TGTGCCAGCAGTGACGATGCAGGGATGAGTGAAAAACTGTTTTTT. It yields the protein CASSDDAGMSEKLFF.

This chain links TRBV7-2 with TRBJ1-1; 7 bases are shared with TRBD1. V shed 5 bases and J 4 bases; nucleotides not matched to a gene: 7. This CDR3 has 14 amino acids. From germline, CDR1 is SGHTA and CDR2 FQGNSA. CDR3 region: CASSPTSGGTEAFF. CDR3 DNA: TGTGCCAGCAGCCCAACATCAGGGGGCACTGAAGCTTTCTTT. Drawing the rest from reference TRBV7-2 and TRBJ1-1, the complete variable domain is GAGVSQSPSNKVTEKGKDVELRCDPISGHTALYWYRQSLGQGLEFLIYFQGNSAPDKSGLPSDRFSAERTGGSVSTLTIQRTQQEDSAVYLCASSPTSGGTEAFFGQGTRLTVV.

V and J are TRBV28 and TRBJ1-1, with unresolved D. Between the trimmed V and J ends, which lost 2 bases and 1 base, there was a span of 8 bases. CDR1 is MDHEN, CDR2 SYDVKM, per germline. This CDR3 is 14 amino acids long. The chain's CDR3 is CASSLTYRNTEAFF. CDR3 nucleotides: TGTGCCAGCAGTTTAACCTACAGGAACACTGAAGCTTTCTTT. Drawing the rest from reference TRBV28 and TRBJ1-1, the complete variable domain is DVKVTQSSRYLVKRTGEKVFLECVQDMDHENMFWYRQDPGLGLRLIYFSYDVKMKEKGDIPEGYSVSREKKERFSLILESASTNQTSMYLCASSLTYRNTEAFFGQGTRLTVV.

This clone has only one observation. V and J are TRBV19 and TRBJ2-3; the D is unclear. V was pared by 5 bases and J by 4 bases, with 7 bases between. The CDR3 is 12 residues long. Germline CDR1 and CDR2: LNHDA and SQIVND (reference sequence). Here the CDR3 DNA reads TGTGCCAGTAGTGGTTCCGCAGATACGCAGTATTTT. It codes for CASSGSADTQYF.

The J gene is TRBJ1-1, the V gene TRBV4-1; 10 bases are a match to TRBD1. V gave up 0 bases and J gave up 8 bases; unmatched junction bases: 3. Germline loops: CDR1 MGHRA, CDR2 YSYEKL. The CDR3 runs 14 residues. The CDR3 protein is CASSQETGGLEAFF. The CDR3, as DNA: TGCGCCAGCAGCCAAGAGACAGGGGGCTTAGAAGCTTTCTTT.

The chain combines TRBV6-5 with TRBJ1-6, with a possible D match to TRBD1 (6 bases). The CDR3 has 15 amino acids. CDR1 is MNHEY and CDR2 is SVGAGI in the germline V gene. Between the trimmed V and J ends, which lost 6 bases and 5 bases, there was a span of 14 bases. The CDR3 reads CASSPRQGNNSPLHF. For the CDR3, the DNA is TGTGCCAGCAGCCCCCGCCAGGGGAATAATTCACCCCTCCACTTT.

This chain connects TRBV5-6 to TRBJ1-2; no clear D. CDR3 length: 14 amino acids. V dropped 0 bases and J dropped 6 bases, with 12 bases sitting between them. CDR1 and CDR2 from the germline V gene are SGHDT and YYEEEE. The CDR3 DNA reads TGTGCCAGCAGCTTGGTCTCCAGTACGCATGGCTACACCTTC. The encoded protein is CASSLVSSTHGYTF.

CDR3 coding DNA: TGTGCCAGCAGCCAAGCCGGGACTAGCGGGGGGCCGCGAGAGACCCAGTACTTC. Protein product: CASSQAGTSGGPRETQYF. The chain carries TRBV4-2 and TRBJ2-5; the match to TRBD2 covers 15 bases. Germline assignment: CDR1 LGHNA and CDR2 YNFKEQ. The CDR3 sequence is 18 residues long. Trimming cost V 1 base and J 4 bases; bases outside gene matches: 7.

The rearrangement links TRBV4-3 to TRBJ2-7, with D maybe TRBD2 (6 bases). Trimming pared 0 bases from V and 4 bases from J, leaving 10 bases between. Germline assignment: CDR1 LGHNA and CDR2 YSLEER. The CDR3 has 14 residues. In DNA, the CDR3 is TGCGCCAGCAGCCAAGAGCGGGGCCAGTACGAGCAGTACTTC. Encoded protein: CASSQERGQYEQYF.

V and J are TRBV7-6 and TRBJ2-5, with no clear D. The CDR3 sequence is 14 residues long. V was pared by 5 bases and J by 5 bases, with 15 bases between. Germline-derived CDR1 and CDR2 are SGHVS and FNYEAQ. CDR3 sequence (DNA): TGTGCCAGCAGCCCCCTCCCATCTCGGGAGACCCAGTACTTC. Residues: CASSPLPSRETQYF.

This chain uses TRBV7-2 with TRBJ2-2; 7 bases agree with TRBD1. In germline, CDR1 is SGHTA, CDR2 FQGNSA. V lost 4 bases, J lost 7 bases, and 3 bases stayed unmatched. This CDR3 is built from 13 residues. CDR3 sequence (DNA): TGTGCCAGCAGCTCTACAGGGGTCGGGGAGCTGTTTTTT. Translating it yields CASSSTGVGELFF.

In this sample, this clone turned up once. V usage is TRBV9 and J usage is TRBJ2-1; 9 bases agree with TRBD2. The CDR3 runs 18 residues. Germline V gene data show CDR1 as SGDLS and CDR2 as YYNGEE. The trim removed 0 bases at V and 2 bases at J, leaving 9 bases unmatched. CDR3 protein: CASSVAGSSGGPYNEQFF. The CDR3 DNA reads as TGTGCCAGCAGCGTAGCCGGGAGTAGCGGGGGACCCTACAATGAGCAGTTCTTC.

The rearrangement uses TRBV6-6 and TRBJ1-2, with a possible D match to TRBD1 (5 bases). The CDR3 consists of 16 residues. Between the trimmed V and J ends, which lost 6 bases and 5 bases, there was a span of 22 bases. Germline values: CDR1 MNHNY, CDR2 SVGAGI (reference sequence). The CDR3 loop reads CASRETGTDKGYGYTF. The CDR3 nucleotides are TGTGCCAGCAGGGAAACCGGGACGGACAAGGGGTATGGCTACACCTTC.

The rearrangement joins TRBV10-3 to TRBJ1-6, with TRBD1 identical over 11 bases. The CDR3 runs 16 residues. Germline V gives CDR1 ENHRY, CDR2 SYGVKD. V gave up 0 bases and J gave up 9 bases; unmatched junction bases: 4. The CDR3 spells CAISESGQGAGSPLHF. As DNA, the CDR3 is TGTGCCATCAGTGAGTCCGGACAGGGGGCTGGTTCACCCCTCCACTTT.

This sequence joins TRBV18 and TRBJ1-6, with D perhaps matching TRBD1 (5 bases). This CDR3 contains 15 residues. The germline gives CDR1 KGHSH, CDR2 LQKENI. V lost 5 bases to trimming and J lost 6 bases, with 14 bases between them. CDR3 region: CASSGAAGSNSPLHF. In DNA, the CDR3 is TGTGCCAGCTCAGGGGCGGCGGGCTCTAATTCACCCCTCCACTTT.

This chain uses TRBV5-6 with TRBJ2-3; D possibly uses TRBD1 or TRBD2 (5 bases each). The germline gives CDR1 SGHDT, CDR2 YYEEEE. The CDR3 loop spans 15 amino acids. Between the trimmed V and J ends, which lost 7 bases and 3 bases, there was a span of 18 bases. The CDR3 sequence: CASGNDPGATDTQYF. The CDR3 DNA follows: TGTGCCAGCGGAAACGACCCCGGGGCTACAGATACGCAGTATTTT.

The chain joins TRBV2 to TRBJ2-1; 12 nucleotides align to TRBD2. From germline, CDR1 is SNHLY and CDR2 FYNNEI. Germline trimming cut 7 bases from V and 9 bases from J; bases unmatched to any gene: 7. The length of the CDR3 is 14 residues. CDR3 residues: CASTLRTSGAEQFF. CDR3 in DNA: TGTGCCAGCACACTCCGGACTAGCGGGGCTGAGCAGTTCTTC.